Reported below is one T cell receptor (beta chain). These data come from a study of T cell changes during pregnancy in multiple sclerosis. The table came from immunoSEQ multiplex PCR; TCRdb's copy has only in-frame clones and leaves some out. The repertoire consists of around 80,000 clones, with 92% occurring once and the leading ten covering around 1.4%. The CDR3 spans 18 residues. V was pared by 0 bases and J by 3 bases, with 11 bases of the junction left unmatched. Germline V gives CDR1 LGHNA, CDR2 YNFKEQ. The receptor was derived from a female donor with multiple sclerosis, enrolled in a pregnancy study. The chain carries TRBV4-2 and TRBJ1-5; 7 bases are shared with TRBD1. The material sequenced was peripheral blood, taken before pregnancy. CDR3 in amino acids: CASSQEGGRGGYNQPQHF. The CDR3 DNA sequence: TGTGCCAGCAGCCAAGAAGGGGGTCGAGGGGGCTACAATCAGCCCCAGCATTTT.